A selection of T cell receptor beta chains follows, all from one sample in a study of beta chain features in type 1 diabetes. Clones were sequenced by immunoSEQ multiplex PCR, and TCRdb holds only the in-frame ones, with some missing. The sample holds 600,000 to 700,000 clones, about an eighth seen once. The sequencing sample was made of naive CD4+ T cells from blood. These TCRs come from a man aged 30 to 39 with type 1 diabetes. Both conserved end residues are part of each CDR3. A D gene is named only where the DNA matches it firmly. Clone sizes are given selectively: once, few, many, or a class where the clone is expanded.

D: -
J: TRBJ2-7
V: TRBV2
size: -
CDR3: CASSEALYEQYF
DNA: TGTGCCAGCAGTGAAGCGCTATACGAGCAGTACTTC

D: -
J: TRBJ2-4
V: TRBV2
size: few
CDR3: CASSAQEQNIQYF
DNA: TGTGCCAGCAGTGCACAGGAACAAAACATTCAGTACTTC

D: TRBD1
J: TRBJ2-7
V: TRBV7-2
size: -
CDR3: CASSLAYRTGKYEQYF
DNA: TGTGCCAGCAGCTTAGCGTACAGGACAGGGAAATACGAGCAGTACTTC

D: -
J: TRBJ1-1
V: TRBV4-3
size: few
CDR3: CASSQDPGEAFF
DNA: TGCGCCAGCAGCCAAGATCCGGGTGAAGCTTTCTTT

D: -
J: TRBJ2-3
V: TRBV7-2
size: -
CDR3: CASSLRSGGTDTQYF
DNA: TGTGCCAGCAGCTTGCGGAGCGGTGGCACAGATACGCAGTATTTT

D: -
J: TRBJ1-2
V: TRBV29-1
size: -
CDR3: CSVSDTNYGYTF
DNA: TGCAGCGTCTCCGATACCAACTATGGCTACACCTTC

D: TRBD2
J: TRBJ2-7
V: TRBV28
size: -
CDR3: CASSLAGGLSEQYF
DNA: TGTGCCAGCAGTTTAGCGGGGGGGCTTAGCGAGCAGTACTTC

D: -
J: TRBJ1-4
V: TRBV6-1
size: few
CDR3: CASSEAKDRINEKLFF
DNA: TGTGCCAGCAGTGAAGCGAAAGACAGGATTAATGAAAAACTGTTTTTT

D: -
J: TRBJ2-1
V: TRBV7-7
size: -
CDR3: CASSLSAVGSEQFF
DNA: TGTGCTAGCAGCTTATCAGCGGTTGGTAGTGAGCAGTTCTTC

D: -
J: TRBJ1-1
V: TRBV7-2
size: once
CDR3: CASRPGSSTVEEAFF
DNA: TGTGCCAGCAGGCCGGGGAGTTCAACCGTCGAGGAAGCTTTCTTT

D: -
J: TRBJ2-3
V: TRBV2
size: -
CDR3: CASIFSPGATDTQYF
DNA: TGTGCCAGCATTTTTAGCCCGGGGGCGACTGATACGCAGTATTTT

D: TRBD1
J: TRBJ2-5
V: TRBV27
size: few
CDR3: CASSKLTGGAETQYF
DNA: TGTGCCAGCAGTAAGTTGACAGGGGGCGCGGAGACCCAGTACTTC

D: -
J: TRBJ2-5
V: TRBV19
size: few
CDR3: CASSINRQETQYF
DNA: TGTGCCAGTAGTATAAACCGGCAAGAGACCCAGTACTTC

D: -
J: TRBJ1-6
V: TRBV9
size: -
CDR3: CASSVEWGGNSPLHF
DNA: TGTGCCAGCAGCGTAGAGTGGGGTGGCAATTCACCCCTCCACTTT

D: -
J: TRBJ1-6
V: TRBV15
size: -
CDR3: CATSRGGTFNSPLHF
DNA: TGTGCCACCAGCAGAGGGGGGACATTTAATTCACCCCTCCACTTT

D: -
J: TRBJ2-1
V: TRBV9
size: -
CDR3: CASSVEPRRGNNEQFF
DNA: TGTGCCAGCAGCGTAGAACCGCGGAGAGGTAACAATGAGCAGTTCTTC

D: -
J: TRBJ2-5
V: TRBV25-1
size: -
CDR3: CATGAGTQETQYF
DNA: TGTGCCACAGGAGCAGGGACTCAAGAGACCCAGTACTTC

D: TRBD1
J: TRBJ2-3
V: TRBV11-2
size: -
CDR3: CASSSLGTGTDTQYF
DNA: TGTGCCAGCAGTTCCTTGGGGACAGGAACAGATACGCAGTATTTT

D: TRBD1
J: TRBJ2-7
V: TRBV28
size: few
CDR3: CASRRDRAYYSYEQYF
DNA: TGTGCCAGCAGACGGGACAGGGCTTACTACTCCTACGAGCAGTACTTC

D: -
J: TRBJ1-2
V: TRBV7-2
size: few
CDR3: CASSPGRADGYTF
DNA: TGTGCCAGCAGCCCCGGACGCGCTGATGGCTACACCTTC

D: -
J: TRBJ2-1
V: TRBV11-2
size: few
CDR3: CASSIDTYNEQFF
DNA: TGTGCCAGCAGCATCGACACCTACAATGAGCAGTTCTTC

D: -
J: TRBJ2-3
V: TRBV11-2
size: -
CDR3: CASSAPDGTSTDTQYF
DNA: TGTGCCAGCAGCGCCCCGGACGGTACTAGCACAGATACGCAGTATTTT

D: TRBD1
J: TRBJ2-7
V: TRBV7-2
size: -
CDR3: CASSLVRTGTPFYEQYF
DNA: TGTGCCAGCAGCTTAGTTCGGACAGGGACGCCTTTCTACGAGCAGTACTTC

D: -
J: TRBJ1-6
V: TRBV6-6
size: -
CDR3: CACRASGRAPLHF
DNA: TGTGCCTGCCGCGCCTCGGGTCGGGCACCCCTCCACTTT

D: -
J: TRBJ1-3
V: TRBV7-9
size: -
CDR3: CASSDTGRNGNTIYF
DNA: TGTGCCAGCAGCGACACAGGGAGAAATGGAAACACCATATATTTT